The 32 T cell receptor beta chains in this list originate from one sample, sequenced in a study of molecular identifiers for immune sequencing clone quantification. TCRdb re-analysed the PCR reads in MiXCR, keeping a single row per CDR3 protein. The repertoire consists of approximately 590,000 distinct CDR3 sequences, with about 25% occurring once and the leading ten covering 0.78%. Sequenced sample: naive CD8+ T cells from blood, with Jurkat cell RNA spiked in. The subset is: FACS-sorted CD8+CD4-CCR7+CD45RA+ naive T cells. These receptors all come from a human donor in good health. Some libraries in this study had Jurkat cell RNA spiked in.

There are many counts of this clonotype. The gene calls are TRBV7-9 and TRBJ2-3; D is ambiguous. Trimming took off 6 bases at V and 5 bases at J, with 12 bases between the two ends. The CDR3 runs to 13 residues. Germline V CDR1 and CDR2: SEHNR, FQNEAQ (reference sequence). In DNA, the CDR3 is TGTGCCAGCAGTCCACCGATCTTAGATACGCAGTATTTT. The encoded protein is CASSPPILDTQYF. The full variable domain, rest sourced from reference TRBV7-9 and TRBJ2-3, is DTGVSQNPRHKITKRGQNVTFRCDPISEHNRLYWYRQTLGQGPEFLTYFQNEAQLEKSRLLSDRFSAERPKGSFSTLEIQRTEQGDSAMYLCASSPPILDTQYFGPGTRLTVL.

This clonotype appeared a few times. DNA for the CDR3: TGCAGCGTTGGGGAGGGTGAGCAGTTCTTC. Its translation is CSVGEGEQFF. The rearrangement uses TRBV29-1 and TRBJ2-1; TRBD2 aligns across 7 bases. Germline V gene lookup returns CDR1 SQVTM and CDR2 ANQGSEA. CDR3 length: 10 amino acids. The trim removed 4 bases at V and 9 bases at J, leaving 0 bases unmatched.

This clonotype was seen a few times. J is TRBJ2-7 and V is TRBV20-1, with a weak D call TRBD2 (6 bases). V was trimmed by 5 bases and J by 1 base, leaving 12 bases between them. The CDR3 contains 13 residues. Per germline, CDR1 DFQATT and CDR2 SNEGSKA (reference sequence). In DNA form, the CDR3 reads TGCAGTGCTTCCGGGACTGAATCCTACGAGCAGTACTTC. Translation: CSASGTESYEQYF.

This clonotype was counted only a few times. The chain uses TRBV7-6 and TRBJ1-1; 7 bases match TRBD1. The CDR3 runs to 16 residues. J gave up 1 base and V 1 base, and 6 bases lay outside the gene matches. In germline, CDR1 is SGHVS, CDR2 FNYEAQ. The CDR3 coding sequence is TGTGCCAGCAGCTTAGTGACAGGGTGGGAGAACACTGAAGCTTTCTTT. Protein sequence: CASSLVTGWENTEAFF.

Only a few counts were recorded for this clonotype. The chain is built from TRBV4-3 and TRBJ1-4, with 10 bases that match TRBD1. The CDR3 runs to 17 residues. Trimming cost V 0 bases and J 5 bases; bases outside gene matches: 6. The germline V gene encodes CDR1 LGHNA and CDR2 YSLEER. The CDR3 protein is CASSQDPLGQGNEKLFF. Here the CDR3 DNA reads TGCGCCAGCAGCCAAGATCCCCTGGGACAGGGGAATGAAAAACTGTTTTTT.

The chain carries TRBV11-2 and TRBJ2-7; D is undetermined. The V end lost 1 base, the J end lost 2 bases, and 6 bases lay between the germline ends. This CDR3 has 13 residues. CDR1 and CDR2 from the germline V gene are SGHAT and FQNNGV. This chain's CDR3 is CASSLVQAYEQYF. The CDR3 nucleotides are TGTGCCAGCAGCTTAGTTCAGGCCTACGAGCAGTACTTC.

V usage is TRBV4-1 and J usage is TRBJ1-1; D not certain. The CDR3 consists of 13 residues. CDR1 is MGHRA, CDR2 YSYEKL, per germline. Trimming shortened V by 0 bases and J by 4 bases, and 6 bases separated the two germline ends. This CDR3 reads CASSQDSVTEAFF. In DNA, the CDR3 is TGCGCCAGCAGCCAAGATTCGGTCACTGAAGCTTTCTTT.

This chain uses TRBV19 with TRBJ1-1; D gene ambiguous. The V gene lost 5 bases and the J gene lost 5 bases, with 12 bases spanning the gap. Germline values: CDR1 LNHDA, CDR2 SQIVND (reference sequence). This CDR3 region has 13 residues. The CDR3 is CASSHGANTEAFF. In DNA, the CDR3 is TGTGCCAGTAGTCATGGCGCCAATACTGAAGCTTTCTTT.

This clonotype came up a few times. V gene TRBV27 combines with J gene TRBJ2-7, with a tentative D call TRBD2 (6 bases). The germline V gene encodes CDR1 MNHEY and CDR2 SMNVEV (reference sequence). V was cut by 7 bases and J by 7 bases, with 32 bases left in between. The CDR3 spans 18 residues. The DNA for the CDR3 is TGTGCCAGCACCCTTAAAGGGTCGCGAACTGGCGGGGCAGAAGAGCAGTACTTC. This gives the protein CASTLKGSRTGGAEEQYF.

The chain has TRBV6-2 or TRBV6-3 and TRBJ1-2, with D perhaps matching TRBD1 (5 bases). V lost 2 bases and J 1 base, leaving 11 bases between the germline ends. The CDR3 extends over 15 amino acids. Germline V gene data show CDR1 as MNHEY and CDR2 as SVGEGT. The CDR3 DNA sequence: TGTGCCAGCAGTTACCCGGGACGGTTTAACTATGGCTACACCTTC. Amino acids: CASSYPGRFNYGYTF.

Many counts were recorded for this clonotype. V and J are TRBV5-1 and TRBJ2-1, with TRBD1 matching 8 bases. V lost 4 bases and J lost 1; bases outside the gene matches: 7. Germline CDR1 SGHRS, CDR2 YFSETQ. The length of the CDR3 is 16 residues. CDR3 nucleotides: TGCGCCAGCAGCGCAGACAGGGGTGGATCCTACAATGAGCAGTTCTTC. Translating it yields CASSADRGGSYNEQFF.

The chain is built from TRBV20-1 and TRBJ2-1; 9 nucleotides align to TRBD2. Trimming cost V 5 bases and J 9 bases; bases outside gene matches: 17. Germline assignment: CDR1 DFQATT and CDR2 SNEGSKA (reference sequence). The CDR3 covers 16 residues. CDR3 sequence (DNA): TGCAGTGCTCCCCTTGGCGGTAGCGGGAGATTTGGTGAGCAGTTCTTC. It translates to CSAPLGGSGRFGEQFF.

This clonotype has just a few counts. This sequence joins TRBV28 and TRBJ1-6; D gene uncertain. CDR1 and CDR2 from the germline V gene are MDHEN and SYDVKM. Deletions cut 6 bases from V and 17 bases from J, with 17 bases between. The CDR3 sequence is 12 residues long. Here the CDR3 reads CASSFGSYQFHF. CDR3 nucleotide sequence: TGTGCCAGCAGCTTCGGGTCGTACCAGTTCCACTTT.

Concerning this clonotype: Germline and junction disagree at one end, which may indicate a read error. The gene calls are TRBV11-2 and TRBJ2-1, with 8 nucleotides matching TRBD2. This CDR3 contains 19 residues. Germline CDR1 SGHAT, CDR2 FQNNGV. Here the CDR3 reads CASSLGSTQGAGDHNEQSF. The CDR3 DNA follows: TGTGCCAGCAGCTTAGGATCCACCCAGGGAGCGGGGGACCACAATGAGCAGTCCTTC. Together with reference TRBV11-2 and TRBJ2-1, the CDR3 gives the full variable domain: EAGVAQSPRYKIIEKRQSVAFWCNPISGHATLYWYQQILGQGPKLLIQFQNNGVVDDSQLPKDRFSAERLKGVDSTLKIQPAKLEDSAVYLCASSLGSTQGAGDHNEQSFGPGTRLTVL.

This chain's CDR3 is CAWSKPYQETQYF. The CDR3 DNA follows: TGTGCCTGGAGTAAACCGTACCAAGAGACCCAGTACTTC. The rearrangement links TRBV30 to TRBJ2-5; D remains ambiguous. The CDR3 length is 13 residues. V gave up 2 bases and J gave up 0 bases, with 7 bases separating them. Germline-derived CDR1 and CDR2 are GTSNPN and SVGIG (reference sequence).

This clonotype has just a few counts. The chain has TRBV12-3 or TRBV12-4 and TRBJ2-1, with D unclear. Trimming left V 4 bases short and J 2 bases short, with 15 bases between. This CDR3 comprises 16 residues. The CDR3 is CASSSLGLLPYNEQFF. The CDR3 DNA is TGTGCCAGCAGTTCCCTTGGGCTACTACCCTACAATGAGCAGTTCTTC.

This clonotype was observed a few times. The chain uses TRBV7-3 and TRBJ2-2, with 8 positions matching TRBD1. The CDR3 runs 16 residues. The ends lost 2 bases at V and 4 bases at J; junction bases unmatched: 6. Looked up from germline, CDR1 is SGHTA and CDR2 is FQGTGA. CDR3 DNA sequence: TGTGCCAGCAGCTTAGTGACAGGGGTTGTCACCGGGGAGCTGTTTTTT. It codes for CASSLVTGVVTGELFF.

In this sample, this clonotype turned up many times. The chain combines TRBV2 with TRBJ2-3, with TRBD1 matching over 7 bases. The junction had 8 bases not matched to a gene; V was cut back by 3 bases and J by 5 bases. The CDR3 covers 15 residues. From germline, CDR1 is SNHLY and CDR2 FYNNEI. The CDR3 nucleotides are TGTGCCAGCAGTGACACAGACAGGGCGGTAGATACGCAGTATTTT. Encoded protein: CASSDTDRAVDTQYF.

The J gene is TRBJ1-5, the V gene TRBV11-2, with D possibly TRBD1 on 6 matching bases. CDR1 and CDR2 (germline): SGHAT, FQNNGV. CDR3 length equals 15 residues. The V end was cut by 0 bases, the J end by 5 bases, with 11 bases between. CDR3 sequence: CASSLEARGDQPQHF. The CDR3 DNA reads TGTGCCAGCAGCTTAGAGGCCAGGGGAGATCAGCCCCAGCATTTT.

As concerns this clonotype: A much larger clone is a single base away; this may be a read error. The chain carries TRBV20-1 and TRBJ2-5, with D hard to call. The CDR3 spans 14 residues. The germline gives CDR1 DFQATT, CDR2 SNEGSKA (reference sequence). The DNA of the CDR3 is TGCAGTGCTAAAGGCCCCTTGATCTTGGAGATCCAGTACTTC. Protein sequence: CSAKGPLILEIQYF.

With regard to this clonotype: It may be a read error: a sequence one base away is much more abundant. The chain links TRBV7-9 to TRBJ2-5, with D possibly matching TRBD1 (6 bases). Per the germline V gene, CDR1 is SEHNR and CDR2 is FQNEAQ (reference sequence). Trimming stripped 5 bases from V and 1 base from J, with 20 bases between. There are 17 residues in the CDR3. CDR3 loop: CASSLRDIRYCQETQYF. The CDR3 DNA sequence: TGTGCCAGCAGCCTGAGGGACATCCGATACTGCCAAGAGACCCAGTACTTC.

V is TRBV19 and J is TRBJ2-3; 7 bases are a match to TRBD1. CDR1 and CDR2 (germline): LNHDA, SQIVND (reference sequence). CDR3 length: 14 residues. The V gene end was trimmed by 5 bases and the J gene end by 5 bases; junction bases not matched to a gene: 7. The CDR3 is CASSPMTGRDTQYF. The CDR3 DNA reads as TGTGCCAGTAGTCCCATGACAGGGCGAGATACGCAGTATTTT.

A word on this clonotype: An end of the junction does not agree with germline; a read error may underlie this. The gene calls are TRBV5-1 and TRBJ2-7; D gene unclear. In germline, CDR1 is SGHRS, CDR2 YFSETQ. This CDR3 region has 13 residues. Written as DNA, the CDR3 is TGCGCCAGCAGCTTGGACCACTCCTACGATCAGTACTTC. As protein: CASSLDHSYDQYF. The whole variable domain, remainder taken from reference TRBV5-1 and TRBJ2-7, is KAGVTQTPRYLIKTRGQQVTLSCSPISGHRSVSWYQQTPGQGLQFLFEYFSETQRNKGNFPGRFSGRQFSNSRSEMNVSTLELGDSALYLCASSLDHSYDQYFGPGTRLTVT.

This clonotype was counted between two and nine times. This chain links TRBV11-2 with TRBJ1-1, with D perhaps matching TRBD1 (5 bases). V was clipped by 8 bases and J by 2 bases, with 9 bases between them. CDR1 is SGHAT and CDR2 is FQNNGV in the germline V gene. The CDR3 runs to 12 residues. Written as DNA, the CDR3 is TGTGCCAGCGGGGACGGCAACACTGAAGCTTTCTTT. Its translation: CASGDGNTEAFF. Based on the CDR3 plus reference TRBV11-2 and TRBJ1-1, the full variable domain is EAGVAQSPRYKIIEKRQSVAFWCNPISGHATLYWYQQILGQGPKLLIQFQNNGVVDDSQLPKDRFSAERLKGVDSTLKIQPAKLEDSAVYLCASGDGNTEAFFGQGTRLTVV.

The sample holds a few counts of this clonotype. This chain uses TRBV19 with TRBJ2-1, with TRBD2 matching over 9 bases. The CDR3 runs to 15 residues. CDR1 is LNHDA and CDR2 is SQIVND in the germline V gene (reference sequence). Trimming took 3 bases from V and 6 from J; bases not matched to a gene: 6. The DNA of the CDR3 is TGTGCCAGTAGTATTCTAGCGGGATCCCCCAATGAGCAGTTCTTC. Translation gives CASSILAGSPNEQFF.

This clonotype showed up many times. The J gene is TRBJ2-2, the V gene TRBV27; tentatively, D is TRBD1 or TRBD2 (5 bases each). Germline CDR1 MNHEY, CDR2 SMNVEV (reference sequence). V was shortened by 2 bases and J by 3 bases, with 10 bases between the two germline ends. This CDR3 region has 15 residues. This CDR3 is CASSLRDGYTGELFF. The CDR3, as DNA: TGTGCCAGCAGTTTACGGGACGGGTACACCGGGGAGCTGTTTTTT.

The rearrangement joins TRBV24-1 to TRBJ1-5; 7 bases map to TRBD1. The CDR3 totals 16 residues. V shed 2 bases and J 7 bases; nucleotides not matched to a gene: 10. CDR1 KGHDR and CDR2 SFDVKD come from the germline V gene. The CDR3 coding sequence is TGTGCCACCAGTGATTGGCAGACAGGGCATAAACAGCCCCAGCATTTT. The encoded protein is CATSDWQTGHKQPQHF.

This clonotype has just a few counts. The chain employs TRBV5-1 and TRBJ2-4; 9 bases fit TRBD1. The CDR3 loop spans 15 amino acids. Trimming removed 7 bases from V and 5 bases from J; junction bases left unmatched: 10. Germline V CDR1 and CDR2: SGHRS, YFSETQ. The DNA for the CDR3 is TGCGCCAGCGCCGACCGGGACAGGGCCGAAAACATTCAGTACTTC. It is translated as CASADRDRAENIQYF.

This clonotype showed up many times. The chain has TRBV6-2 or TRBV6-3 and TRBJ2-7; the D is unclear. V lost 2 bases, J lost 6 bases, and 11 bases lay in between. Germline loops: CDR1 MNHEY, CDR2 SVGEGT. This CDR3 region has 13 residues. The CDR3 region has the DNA TGTGCCAGCAGTTACGTAGATCGACCCGAGCAGTACTTC. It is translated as CASSYVDRPEQYF.

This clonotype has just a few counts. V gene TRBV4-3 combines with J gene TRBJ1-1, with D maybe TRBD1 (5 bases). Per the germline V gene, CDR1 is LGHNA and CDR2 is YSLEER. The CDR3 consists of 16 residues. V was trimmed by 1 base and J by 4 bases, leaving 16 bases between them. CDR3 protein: CASSQGTNQGLTEAFF. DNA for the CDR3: TGCGCCAGCAGCCAAGGAACGAATCAGGGACTCACTGAAGCTTTCTTT.

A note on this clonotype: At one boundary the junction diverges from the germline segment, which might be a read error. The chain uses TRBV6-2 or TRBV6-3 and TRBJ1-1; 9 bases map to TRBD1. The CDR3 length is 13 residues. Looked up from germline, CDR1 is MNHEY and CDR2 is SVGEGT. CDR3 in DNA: TGTGCCAGCAGGACAGGGGGAGGCACTGAAGCTTCCTTT. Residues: CASRTGGGTEASF.

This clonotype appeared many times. DNA for the CDR3: TGCAGCGTGGGACAGGAGAACACTGAAGCTTTCTTT. It is translated as CSVGQENTEAFF. V gene TRBV29-1 combines with J gene TRBJ1-1, with 8 nucleotides matching TRBD1. Germline V gives CDR1 SQVTM, CDR2 ANQGSEA. This CDR3 is 12 amino acids long. With V trimmed by 6 bases and J by 1 base, 1 base remained unmatched.